The entry below gives a single T cell receptor (beta chain) sequence along with its context. Under the authors' procedure: Reference gene primer amplification gave estimated nucleated cell counts. Profiling relied on immunoSEQ multiplex PCR, and the TCRdb table lists in-frame clones only, not all of them. From that table come the V and J calls and clone size; the DNA was used to work out D and trimming. The data contain about 250,000 clones, around 82% of them singletons. CDR3 length: 13 residues. Germline loops: CDR1 SQVTM, CDR2 ANQGSEA. The V gene end was trimmed by 8 bases and the J gene end by 2 bases; junction bases not matched to a gene: 6. The data stem from a study of blood T cell repertoires in COVID-19. Study background: The analysed material was cDNA or gDNA that came from T cells, B-cell-depleted T cells, or PBMCs.

Sequencing input: peripheral blood. The sequence derives from a man aged 45-65 years with active or convalescent COVID-19. The chain recombines TRBV29-1 with TRBJ1-5; TRBD1 agrees at 7 bases. As DNA, the CDR3 is TGCAGCTCGAGGGGGCCTCGCAATCAGCCCCAGCATTTT. This codes for CSSRGPRNQPQHF.